The TCR beta chain described here comes from a study of blood T cell repertoires in COVID-19. Whole-study context: Samples of COVID-19 (acute and convalescent) were obtained from the United States, Italy and Spain. T cells, B-cell-depleted T cells, or PBMCs supplied cDNA or gDNA.

Methods used by the authors: Estimation of nucleated cell counts was performed using reference gene primer amplification. Here immunoSEQ multiplex PCR was the method, and the copy in TCRdb shows in-frame clones only, minus some. The DNA gave D and trimming, while V, J and clone size come from that table. Of approximately 85,000 clones in the sample, about nine tenths were seen once. In germline, CDR1 is SGHVS, CDR2 FNYEAQ. V was pared by 4 bases and J by 3 bases, with 12 bases between. This CDR3 is 14 amino acids long. This TCR was recovered from a woman in her 50s with active or convalescent COVID-19. The chain is built from TRBV7-6 and TRBJ1-1; tentative D call: TRBD1 (6 bases). Sequenced material: peripheral blood. The CDR3 is CASSSGQIDTEAFF. The CDR3 DNA is TGTGCCAGCAGCTCCGGACAGATCGACACTGAAGCTTTCTTT.